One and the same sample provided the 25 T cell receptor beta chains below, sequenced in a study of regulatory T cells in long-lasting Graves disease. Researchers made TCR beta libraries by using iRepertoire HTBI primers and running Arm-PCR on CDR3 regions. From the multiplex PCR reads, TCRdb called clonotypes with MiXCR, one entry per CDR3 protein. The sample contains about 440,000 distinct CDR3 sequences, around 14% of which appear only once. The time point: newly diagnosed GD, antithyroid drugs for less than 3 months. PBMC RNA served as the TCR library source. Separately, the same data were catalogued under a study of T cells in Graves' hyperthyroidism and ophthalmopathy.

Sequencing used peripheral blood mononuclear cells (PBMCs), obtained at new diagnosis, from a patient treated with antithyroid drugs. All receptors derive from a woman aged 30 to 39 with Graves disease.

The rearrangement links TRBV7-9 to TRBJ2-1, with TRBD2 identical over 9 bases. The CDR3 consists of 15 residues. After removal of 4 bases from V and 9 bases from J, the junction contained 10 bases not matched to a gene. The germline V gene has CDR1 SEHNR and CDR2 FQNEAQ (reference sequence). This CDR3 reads CASSSSGLADGEQFF. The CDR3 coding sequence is TGTGCCAGCAGCTCCTCGGGACTAGCTGATGGTGAGCAGTTCTTC. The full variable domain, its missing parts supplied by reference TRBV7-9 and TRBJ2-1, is DTGVSQNPRHKITKRGQNVTFRCDPISEHNRLYWYRQTLGQGPEFLTYFQNEAQLEKSRLLSDRFSAERPKGSFSTLEIQRTEQGDSAMYLCASSSSGLADGEQFFGPGTRLTVL.

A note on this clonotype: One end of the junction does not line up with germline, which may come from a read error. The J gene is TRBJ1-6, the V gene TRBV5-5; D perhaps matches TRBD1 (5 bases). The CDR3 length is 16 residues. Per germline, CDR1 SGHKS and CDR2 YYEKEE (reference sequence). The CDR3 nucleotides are TGTGTCAGCAGCCTACTCGGGGGGGGAGGCAATTCACCCCTCCACTTT. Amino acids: CVSSLLGGGGNSPLHF.

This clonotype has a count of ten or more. The CDR3 reads CASSSSSTGLRSPLHF. In nucleotides, the CDR3 is TGTGCCAGCAGTTCCTCGTCGACAGGGTTGCGTTCACCCCTCCACTTT. V usage is TRBV28 and J usage is TRBJ1-6, with 7 bases fitting TRBD1. Germline CDR1 is MDHEN and CDR2 is SYDVKM. The CDR3 spans 16 residues. J lost 9 bases, V lost 4 bases, and 12 bases had no gene match. Full variable domain (remainder filled in from reference TRBV28 and TRBJ1-6): DVKVTQSSRYLVKRTGEKVFLECVQDMDHENMFWYRQDPGLGLRLIYFSYDVKMKEKGDIPEGYSVSREKKERFSLILESASTNQTSMYLCASSSSSTGLRSPLHFGNGTRLTVT.

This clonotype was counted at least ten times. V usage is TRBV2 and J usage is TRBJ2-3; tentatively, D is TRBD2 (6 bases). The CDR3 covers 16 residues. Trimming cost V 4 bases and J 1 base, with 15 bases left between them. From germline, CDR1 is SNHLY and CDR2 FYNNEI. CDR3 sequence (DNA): TGTGCCAGCAGTGGGAATAGCGGAACTCGCACAGATACGCAGTATTTT. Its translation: CASSGNSGTRTDTQYF.

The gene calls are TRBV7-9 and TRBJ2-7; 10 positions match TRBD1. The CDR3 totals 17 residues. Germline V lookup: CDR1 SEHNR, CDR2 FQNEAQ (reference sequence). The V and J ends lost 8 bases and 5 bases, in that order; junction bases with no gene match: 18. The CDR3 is CASGYVISGTGVHEQYF. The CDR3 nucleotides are TGTGCCAGCGGCTACGTAATTTCCGGGACAGGGGTCCACGAGCAGTACTTC.

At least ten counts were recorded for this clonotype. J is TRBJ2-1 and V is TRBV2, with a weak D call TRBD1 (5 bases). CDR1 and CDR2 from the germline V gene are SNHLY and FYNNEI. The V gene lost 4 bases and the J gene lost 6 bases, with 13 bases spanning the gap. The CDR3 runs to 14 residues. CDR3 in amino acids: CASSGTNLGNEQFF. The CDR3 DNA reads TGTGCCAGCAGTGGGACAAACCTGGGCAATGAGCAGTTCTTC.

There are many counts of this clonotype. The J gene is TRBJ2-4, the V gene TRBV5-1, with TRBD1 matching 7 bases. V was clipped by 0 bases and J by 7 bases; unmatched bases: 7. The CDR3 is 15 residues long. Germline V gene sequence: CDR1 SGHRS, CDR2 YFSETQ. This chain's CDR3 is CASSLAATGFNIQYF. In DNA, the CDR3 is TGCGCCAGCAGCTTGGCCGCGACAGGGTTTAACATTCAGTACTTC.

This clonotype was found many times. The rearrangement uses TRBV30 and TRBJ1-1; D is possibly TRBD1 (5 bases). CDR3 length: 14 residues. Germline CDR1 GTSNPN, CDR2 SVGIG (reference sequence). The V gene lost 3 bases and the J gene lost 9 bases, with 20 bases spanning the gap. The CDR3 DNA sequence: TGTGCCTGGAGGATTCAGACCGGGACGGCAAAAGCTTTCTTT. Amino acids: CAWRIQTGTAKAFF. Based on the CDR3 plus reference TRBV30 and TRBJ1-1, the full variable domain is SQTIHQWPATLVQPVGSPLSLECTVEGTSNPNLYWYRQAAGRGLQLLFYSVGIGQISSEVPQNLSASRPQDRQFILSSKKLLLSDSGFYLCAWRIQTGTAKAFFGQGTRLTVV.

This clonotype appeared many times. CDR3 bases: TGTGCCAGCAGTTCAACCAACAGGGGGCTTTTCACAGATACGCAGTATTTT. Protein: CASSSTNRGLFTDTQYF. This rearrangement joins TRBV12-3 or TRBV12-4 to TRBJ2-3, with 9 bases lining up with TRBD1. CDR3 length: 17 amino acids. Germline trimming cut 4 bases from V and 2 bases from J; bases unmatched to any gene: 10.

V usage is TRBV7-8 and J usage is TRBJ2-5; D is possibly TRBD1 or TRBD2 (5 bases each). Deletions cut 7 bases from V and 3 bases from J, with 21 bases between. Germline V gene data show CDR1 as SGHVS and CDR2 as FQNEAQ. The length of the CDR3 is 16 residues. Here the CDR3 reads CASIDYSGASKETQYF. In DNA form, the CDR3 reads TGTGCCAGCATCGATTATTCCGGGGCCAGCAAAGAGACCCAGTACTTC.

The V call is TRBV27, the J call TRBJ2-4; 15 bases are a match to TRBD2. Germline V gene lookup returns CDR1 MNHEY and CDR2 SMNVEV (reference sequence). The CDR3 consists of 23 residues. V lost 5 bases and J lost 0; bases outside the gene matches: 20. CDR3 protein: CASSPLRPDGTSGRRLAKNIQYF. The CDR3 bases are TGTGCCAGCAGTCCGTTGCGGCCGGACGGGACTAGCGGGAGGCGTCTAGCCAAAAACATTCAGTACTTC.

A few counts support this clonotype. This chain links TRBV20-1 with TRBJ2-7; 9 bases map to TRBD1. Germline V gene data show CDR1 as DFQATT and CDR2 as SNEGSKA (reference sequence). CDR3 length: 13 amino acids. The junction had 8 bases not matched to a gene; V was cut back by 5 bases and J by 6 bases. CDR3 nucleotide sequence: TGCAGTGCTGCCCGGGACAGGGTGACCGAGCAGTACTTC. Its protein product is CSAARDRVTEQYF.

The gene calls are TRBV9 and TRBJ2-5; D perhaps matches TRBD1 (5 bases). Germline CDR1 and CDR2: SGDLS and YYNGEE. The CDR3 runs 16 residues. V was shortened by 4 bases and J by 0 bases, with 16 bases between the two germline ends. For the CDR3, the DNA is TGTGCCAGCAGCAGGTTCGCAGGGTCGTACCAAGAGACCCAGTACTTC. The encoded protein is CASSRFAGSYQETQYF.

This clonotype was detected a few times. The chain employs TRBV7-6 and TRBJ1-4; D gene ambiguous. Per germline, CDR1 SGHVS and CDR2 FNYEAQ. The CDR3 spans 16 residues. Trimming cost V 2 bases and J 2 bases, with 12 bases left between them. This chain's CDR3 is CASSLSAGTTNEKLFF. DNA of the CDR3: TGTGCCAGCAGCTTAAGCGCGGGTACGACTAATGAAAAACTGTTTTTT.

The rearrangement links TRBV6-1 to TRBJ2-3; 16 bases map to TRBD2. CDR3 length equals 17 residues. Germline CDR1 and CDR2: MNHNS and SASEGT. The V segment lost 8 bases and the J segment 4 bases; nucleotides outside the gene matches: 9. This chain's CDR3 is CASGTSGRAGRADTQYF. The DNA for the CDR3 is TGTGCCAGCGGGACTAGCGGGAGGGCCGGTCGTGCAGATACGCAGTATTTT.

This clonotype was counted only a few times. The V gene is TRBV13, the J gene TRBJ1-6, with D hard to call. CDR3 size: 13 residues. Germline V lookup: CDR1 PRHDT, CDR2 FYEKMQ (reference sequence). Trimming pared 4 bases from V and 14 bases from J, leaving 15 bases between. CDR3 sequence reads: CASSSPPLAALHF. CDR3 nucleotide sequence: TGTGCCAGCAGCTCCCCTCCCCTGGCGGCCCTCCACTTT.

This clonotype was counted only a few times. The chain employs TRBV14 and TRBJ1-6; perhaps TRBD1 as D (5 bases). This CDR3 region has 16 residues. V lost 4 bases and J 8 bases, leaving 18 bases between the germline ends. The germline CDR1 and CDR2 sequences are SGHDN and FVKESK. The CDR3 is CASSPSSWGYDSPLHF. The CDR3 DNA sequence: TGTGCCAGCAGCCCATCTTCATGGGGGTACGATTCACCCCTCCACTTT.

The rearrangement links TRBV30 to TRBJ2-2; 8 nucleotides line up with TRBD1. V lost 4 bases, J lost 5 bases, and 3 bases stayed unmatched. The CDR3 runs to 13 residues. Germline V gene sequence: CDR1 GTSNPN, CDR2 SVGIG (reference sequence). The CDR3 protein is CAWNRGVTGELFF. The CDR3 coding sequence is TGTGCCTGGAACAGGGGGGTAACCGGGGAGCTGTTTTTT. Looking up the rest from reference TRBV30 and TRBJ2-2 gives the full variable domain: SQTIHQWPATLVQPVGSPLSLECTVEGTSNPNLYWYRQAAGRGLQLLFYSVGIGQISSEVPQNLSASRPQDRQFILSSKKLLLSDSGFYLCAWNRGVTGELFFGEGSRLTVL.

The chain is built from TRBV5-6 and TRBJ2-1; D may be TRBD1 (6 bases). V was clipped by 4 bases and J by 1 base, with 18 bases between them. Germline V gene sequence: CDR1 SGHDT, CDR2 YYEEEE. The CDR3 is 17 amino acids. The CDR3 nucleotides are TGTGCCAGCAGCGGACGCAGGGGACGTGGGTCCTACAATGAGCAGTTCTTC. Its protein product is CASSGRRGRGSYNEQFF.

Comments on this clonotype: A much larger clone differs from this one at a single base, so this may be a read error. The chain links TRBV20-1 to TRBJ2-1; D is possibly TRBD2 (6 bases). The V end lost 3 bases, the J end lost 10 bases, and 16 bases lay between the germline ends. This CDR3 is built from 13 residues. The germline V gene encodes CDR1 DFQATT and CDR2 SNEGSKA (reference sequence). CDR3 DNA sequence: TGCAGTGCTAGGTGGGGGGATCGGTACGAGCAGTTCTTC. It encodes CSARWGDRYEQFF.

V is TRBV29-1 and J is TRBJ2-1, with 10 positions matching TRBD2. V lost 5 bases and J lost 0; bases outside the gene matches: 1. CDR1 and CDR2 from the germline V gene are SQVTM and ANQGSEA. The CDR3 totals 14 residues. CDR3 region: CSVSSGSSYNEQFF. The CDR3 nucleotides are TGCAGCGTTTCTAGCGGGAGCTCCTACAATGAGCAGTTCTTC.

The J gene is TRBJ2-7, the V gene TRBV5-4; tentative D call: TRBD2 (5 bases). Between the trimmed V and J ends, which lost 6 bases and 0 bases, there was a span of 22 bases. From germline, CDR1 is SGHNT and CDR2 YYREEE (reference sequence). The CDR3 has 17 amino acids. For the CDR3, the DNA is TGTGCCAGCACTCCAGTACTGCGGGCACCGAGCTCCTACGAGCAGTACTTC. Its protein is CASTPVLRAPSSYEQYF.

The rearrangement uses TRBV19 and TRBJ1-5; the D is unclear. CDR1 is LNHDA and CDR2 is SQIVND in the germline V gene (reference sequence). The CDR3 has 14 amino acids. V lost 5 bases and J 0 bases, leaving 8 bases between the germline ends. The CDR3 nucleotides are TGTGCCAGTAGTGCACTCGGTAGCAATCAGCCCCAGCATTTT. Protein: CASSALGSNQPQHF.

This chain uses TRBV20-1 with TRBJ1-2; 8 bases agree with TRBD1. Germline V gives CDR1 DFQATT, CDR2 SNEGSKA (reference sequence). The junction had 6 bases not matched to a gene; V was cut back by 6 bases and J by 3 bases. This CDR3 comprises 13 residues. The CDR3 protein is CSARPGQDYGYTF. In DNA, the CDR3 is TGCAGTGCGCGGCCGGGACAGGACTATGGCTACACCTTC.

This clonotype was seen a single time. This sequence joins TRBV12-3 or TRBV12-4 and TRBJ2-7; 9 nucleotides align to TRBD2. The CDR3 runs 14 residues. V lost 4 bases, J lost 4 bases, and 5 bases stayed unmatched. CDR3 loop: CASSYLAGLYEQYF. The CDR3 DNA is TGTGCCAGCAGTTATCTAGCGGGATTGTACGAGCAGTACTTC.